This TCR beta chain was found in a study of radiation and T cells in renal cell carcinoma. Study summary: Nephrectomy followed 15 Gy stereotactic body radiation by 4 weeks.

Study-wide results and caveats: In blood, top tumor clones expanded by 2 weeks, shrinking by 4. Without pretreatment biopsies, baseline tumor clonotype presence was undetermined.

The CDR3 has 17 amino acids. J gave up 6 bases and V 6 bases, and 10 bases lay outside the gene matches. Germline V gene sequence: CDR1 MGHRA, CDR2 YSYEKL. The data were produced by immunoSEQ multiplex PCR, yet TCRdb's version contains in-frame clones alone and is incomplete. The repertoire includes about 120,000 clones, around 81% of them detected once, and 5% to 6.5% sits in the top ten. Time point denoted: blood 2 weeks post-SBRT. Treatment in this sample: 15 Gy SBRT to primary tumor, nephrectomy 4 weeks later. Serial blood draws occurred at baseline and 2 and 4 weeks post-SBRT. With regard to this clone: Its antigen is not known.

The chain uses TRBV4-1 and TRBJ2-3; 15 bases line up with TRBD2. The sample in question was blood, obtained from a patient whose treatment included radiotherapy and nephrectomy. The clonotype comes from a man aged 50-59 years with renal cell carcinoma. CDR3 protein: CASSQSGLAGGVDTQYF. CDR3 DNA sequence: TGCGCCAGCAGTCAGAGCGGACTAGCGGGGGGGGTGGATACGCAGTATTTT.